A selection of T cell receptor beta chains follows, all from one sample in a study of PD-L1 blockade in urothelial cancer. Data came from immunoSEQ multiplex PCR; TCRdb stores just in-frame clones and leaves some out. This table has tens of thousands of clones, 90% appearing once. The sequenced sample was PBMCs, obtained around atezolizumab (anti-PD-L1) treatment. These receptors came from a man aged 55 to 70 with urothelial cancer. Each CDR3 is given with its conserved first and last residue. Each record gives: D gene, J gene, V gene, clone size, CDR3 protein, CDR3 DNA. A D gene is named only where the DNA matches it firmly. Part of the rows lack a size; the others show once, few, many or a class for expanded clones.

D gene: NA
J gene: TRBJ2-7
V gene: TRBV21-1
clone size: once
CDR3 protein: CASSKVDSRSYEQYF
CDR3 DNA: TGTGCCAGCAGCAAAGTGGACAGCCGCTCCTACGAGCAGTACTTC

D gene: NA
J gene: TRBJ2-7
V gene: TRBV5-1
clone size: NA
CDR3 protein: CASGAGGSSYEQYF
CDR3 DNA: TGCGCCAGCGGTGCAGGAGGGAGCTCCTACGAGCAGTACTTC

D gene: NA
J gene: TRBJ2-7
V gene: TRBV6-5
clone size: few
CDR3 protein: CASSYSARGVAYEQYF
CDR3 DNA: TGTGCCAGCAGTTACTCGGCCCGGGGAGTAGCCTACGAGCAGTACTTC

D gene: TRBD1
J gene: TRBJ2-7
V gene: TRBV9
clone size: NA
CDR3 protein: CASSLRDRGYEQYF
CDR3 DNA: TGTGCCAGCAGCCTCCGAGACAGGGGATACGAGCAGTACTTC

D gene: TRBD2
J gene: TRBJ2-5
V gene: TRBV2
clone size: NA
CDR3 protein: CASTTSGGGPETQYF
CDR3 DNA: TGTGCCAGCACGACTAGCGGGGGGGGCCCAGAGACCCAGTACTTC

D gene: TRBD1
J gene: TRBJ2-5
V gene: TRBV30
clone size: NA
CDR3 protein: CAWSVPGQGAGETQYF
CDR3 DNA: TGTGCCTGGAGTGTACCGGGACAGGGGGCCGGAGAGACCCAGTACTTC

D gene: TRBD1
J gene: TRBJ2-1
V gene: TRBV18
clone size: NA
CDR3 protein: CASSPNRGYNEQFF
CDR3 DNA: TGTGCCAGCTCACCAAACAGGGGCTACAATGAGCAGTTCTTC

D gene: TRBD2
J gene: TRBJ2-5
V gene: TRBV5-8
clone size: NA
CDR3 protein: CASSLGLAGGGKTQYF
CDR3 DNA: TGTGCCAGCAGCTTGGGTCTAGCGGGAGGAGGAAAGACCCAGTACTTC

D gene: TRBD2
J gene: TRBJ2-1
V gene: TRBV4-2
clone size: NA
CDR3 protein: CASSITSGPYNEQFF
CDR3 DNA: TGTGCCAGCAGCATAACTAGCGGGCCCTACAATGAGCAGTTCTTC

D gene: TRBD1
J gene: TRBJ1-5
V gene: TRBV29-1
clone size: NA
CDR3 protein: CSVATGGQPQHF
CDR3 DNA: TGCAGCGTGGCGACAGGGGGTCAGCCCCAGCATTTT

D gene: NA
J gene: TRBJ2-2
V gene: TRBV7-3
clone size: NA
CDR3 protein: CASSLQEGTGELFF
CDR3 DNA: TGTGCCAGCAGCCTACAGGAGGGCACCGGGGAGCTGTTTTTT

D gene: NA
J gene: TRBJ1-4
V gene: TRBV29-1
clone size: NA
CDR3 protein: CSVAPGTSNEKLFF
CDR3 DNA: TGCAGCGTTGCCCCCGGGACTTCTAATGAAAAACTGTTTTTT

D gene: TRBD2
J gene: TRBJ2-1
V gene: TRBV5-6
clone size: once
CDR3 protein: CASSLARAGVISSYNEQFF
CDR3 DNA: TGTGCCAGCAGCTTGGCCCGCGCGGGGGTGATCAGCTCCTACAATGAGCAGTTCTTC

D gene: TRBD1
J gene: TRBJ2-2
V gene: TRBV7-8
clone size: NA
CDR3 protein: CASSLSRTGNTGELFF
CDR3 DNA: TGTGCCAGCAGCTTAAGTCGGACAGGGAACACCGGGGAGCTGTTTTTT

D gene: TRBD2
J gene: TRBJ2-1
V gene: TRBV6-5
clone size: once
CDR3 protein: CASKGGRAGEQFF
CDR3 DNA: TGTGCCAGCAAGGGCGGGAGGGCCGGTGAGCAGTTCTTC

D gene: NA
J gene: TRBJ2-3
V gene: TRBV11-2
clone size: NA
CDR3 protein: CASSLDRGLEDTQYF
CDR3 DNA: TGTGCCAGCAGCTTAGATCGGGGTCTAGAAGATACGCAGTATTTT

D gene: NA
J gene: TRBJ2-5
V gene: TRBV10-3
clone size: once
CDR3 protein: CAIRGSGPISGGETQYF
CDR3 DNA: TGTGCCATCAGGGGATCCGGGCCGATCAGCGGAGGGGAGACCCAGTACTTC

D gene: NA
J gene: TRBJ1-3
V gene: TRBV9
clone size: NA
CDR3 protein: CASSVPGNTIYF
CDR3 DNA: TGTGCCAGCAGCGTCCCGGGGAACACCATATATTTT

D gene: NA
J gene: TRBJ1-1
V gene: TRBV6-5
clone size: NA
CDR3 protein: CASRRTGGTEAFF
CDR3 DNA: TGTGCCAGCAGAAGGACCGGGGGCACTGAAGCTTTCTTT

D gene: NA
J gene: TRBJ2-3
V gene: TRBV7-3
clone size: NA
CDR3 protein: CASSFVRTDTQYF
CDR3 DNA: TGTGCCAGCAGCTTCGTCCGCACAGATACGCAGTATTTT